The 21 T cell receptor beta chains in this list originate from one sample, sequenced in a study of breast tumors, draining lymph nodes, adjacent tissues. A single record per CDR3 protein comes from TCRdb applying MiXCR to the multiplex PCR reads. The table lists about 19,000 distinct CDR3 sequences, around two fifths of them singletons. Input material: breast tumor tissue. These receptors all come from a female donor with breast cancer. Some clones in this sample may be carry-over from other donors' samples.

This clonotype has ten or more counts. This rearrangement joins TRBV5-1 to TRBJ2-5, with TRBD2 matching over 7 bases. Germline CDR1 reads SGHRS; CDR2 reads YFSETQ. J gave up 0 bases and V 4 bases, and 9 bases lay outside the gene matches. This CDR3 is built from 16 residues. CDR3 sequence: CASSRRSGVHQETQYF. Here the CDR3 DNA reads TGCGCCAGCAGCAGGAGGAGCGGGGTACACCAAGAGACCCAGTACTTC.

The table lists this clonotype with many counts. The chain employs TRBV6-5 and TRBJ2-5, with 8 bases fitting TRBD1. The germline V gene encodes CDR1 MNHEY and CDR2 SVGAGI. J lost 4 bases, V lost 4 bases, and 5 bases had no gene match. The CDR3 totals 14 residues. The CDR3, as DNA: TGTGCCAGCAGTTGGACAGGGATGGTAGAGACCCAGTACTTC. As protein: CASSWTGMVETQYF.

This clonotype was counted many times. The chain employs TRBV6-4 and TRBJ2-2; 8 nucleotides align to TRBD2. CDR3 length: 13 amino acids. With V trimmed by 8 bases and J by 3 bases, 2 bases remained unmatched. Germline-derived CDR1 and CDR2 are MRHNA and SNTAGT. Here the CDR3 DNA reads TGTGCCAGCGGGACTAGTGACACCGGGGAGCTGTTTTTT. It encodes CASGTSDTGELFF.

There are many counts of this clonotype. The rearrangement joins TRBV29-1 to TRBJ2-7; TRBD2 is a possible D gene (7 bases). Germline values: CDR1 SQVTM, CDR2 ANQGSEA. The CDR3 covers 16 residues. Trimming took 2 bases from V and 2 from J, leaving 19 bases between them. CDR3 sequence reads: CSVEKEGGKGTYEQYF. As DNA, the CDR3 is TGCAGCGTTGAAAAAGAGGGGGGGAAAGGAACCTACGAGCAGTACTTC.

With respect to this clonotype: Its ends do not fully match the called genes, so a read error is possible. The V call is TRBV6-5, the J call TRBJ1-2; D gene unclear. CDR3 length: 13 amino acids. Germline CDR1 is MNHEY and CDR2 is SVGAGI. The CDR3 DNA reads as TGTGCTAGCAGTTTCACCACCCACAACTTCCACACCTTC. The encoded protein is CASSFTTHNFHTF.

In its sample, this clonotype was seen many times. The chain is built from TRBV9 and TRBJ2-5, with TRBD2 matching 12 bases. The CDR3 length is 16 residues. The V and J ends lost 0 bases and 4 bases, in that order; junction bases with no gene match: 4. Germline CDR1 and CDR2: SGDLS and YYNGEE. The CDR3 sequence is CASSVGLAGVRETQYF. CDR3 in DNA: TGTGCCAGCAGCGTAGGACTAGCGGGAGTCCGAGAGACCCAGTACTTC. The full variable domain, its missing parts supplied by reference TRBV9 and TRBJ2-5, is DSGVTQTPKHLITATGQRVTLRCSPRSGDLSVYWYQQSLDQGLQFLIQYYNGEERAKGNILERFSAQQFPDLHSELNLSSLELGDSALYFCASSVGLAGVRETQYFGPGTRLLVL.

A note on this clonotype: The junction and the germline gene differ at one end; a read error may be behind it. The chain uses TRBV9 and TRBJ2-1; D ambiguous. Per germline, CDR1 SGDLS and CDR2 YYNGEE. The CDR3 length is 12 residues. CDR3 protein: CASSPDQNEQSF. The CDR3 region has the DNA TGTGCCAGCAGCCCAGACCAGAATGAGCAGTCCTTC.

This clonotype is medium-sized. This chain links TRBV9 with TRBJ2-3; 10 bases match TRBD2. With 3 bases clipped from V and 3 bases from J, the junction kept 10 bases outside the gene matches. The CDR3 is 17 amino acids. Germline V gives CDR1 SGDLS, CDR2 YYNGEE. The CDR3 DNA follows: TGTGCCAGCAGCGGGGTTCTAGCGGGGGAAGAAACAGATACGCAGTATTTT. This translates into CASSGVLAGEETDTQYF.

This clonotype counts as medium-sized (0.01 to 0.1%). The chain uses TRBV20-1 and TRBJ2-7, with 8 positions matching TRBD2. Germline values: CDR1 DFQATT, CDR2 SNEGSKA (reference sequence). V was pared by 0 bases and J by 0 bases, with 4 bases of the junction left unmatched. The CDR3 loop spans 15 amino acids. The CDR3 DNA reads as TGCAGTGCTAGAGAGGGCGGGAGGCTCTCCTACGAGCAGTACTTC. It is translated as CSAREGGRLSYEQYF.

In regard to this clonotype: The DNA is omitted, as the CDR3 cannot be located on it reliably, and the CDR3 follows TCRdb's listing. The chain combines TRBV7-2 with TRBJ2-2; the table's D call TRBD1 went unverified against the DNA. The CDR3 totals 18 residues, both ends included. The germline V gene encodes CDR1 SGHTA and CDR2 FQGNSA. The CDR3 sequence is CASSLREVHGQYFGELFF.

In its sample, this clonotype is medium-sized (0.01 to 0.1%). The chain combines TRBV6-5 with TRBJ2-7; D possibly uses TRBD1 or TRBD2 (5 bases each). This CDR3 has 13 residues. The germline V and J ends were trimmed by 5 bases and 2 bases, with 10 bases remaining between them. CDR1 MNHEY and CDR2 SVGAGI come from the germline V gene. This chain's CDR3 is CASSPGTAYEQYF. As DNA, the CDR3 is TGTGCCAGCAGTCCCGGGACCGCCTACGAGCAGTACTTC.

This clonotype is medium-sized by share. The chain is built from TRBV9 and TRBJ2-7; 7 nucleotides line up with TRBD2. Germline V gives CDR1 SGDLS, CDR2 YYNGEE. Trimming at V came to 0 bases and at J to 5 bases, leaving 8 bases not matched to a gene. This CDR3 is built from 15 residues. The CDR3 sequence is CASSVGGLLGDEQYF. CDR3 nucleotide sequence: TGTGCCAGCAGCGTAGGGGGACTACTCGGGGACGAGCAGTACTTC. The entire variable domain, with the rest obtained from reference TRBV9 and TRBJ2-7, is as follows: DSGVTQTPKHLITATGQRVTLRCSPRSGDLSVYWYQQSLDQGLQFLIQYYNGEERAKGNILERFSAQQFPDLHSELNLSSLELGDSALYFCASSVGGLLGDEQYFGPGTRLTVT.

The chain has TRBV7-3 and TRBJ2-2; tentative D call: TRBD2 (6 bases). V was shortened by 5 bases and J by 5 bases, with 15 bases between the two germline ends. Looked up from germline, CDR1 is SGHTA and CDR2 is FQGTGA. The CDR3 consists of 15 residues. CDR3 in amino acids: CASSTESGYTGELFF. CDR3 DNA: TGTGCCAGCAGCACCGAGAGCGGGTATACCGGGGAGCTGTTTTTT.

This clonotype was seen at least ten times. This chain uses TRBV11-3 with TRBJ2-5; TRBD1 agrees at 11 bases. V was clipped by 5 bases and J by 0 bases; unmatched bases: 5. CDR1 and CDR2 (germline): SGHNT, YENEEA. This CDR3 is 16 amino acids long. The CDR3 nucleotides read TGTGCCAGCAGCCCGCGGACAGGGGGCGACCAAGAGACCCAGTACTTC. Its protein is CASSPRTGGDQETQYF.

Sample share makes this clonotype medium-sized (0.01 to 0.1%). This sequence joins TRBV9 and TRBJ2-1, with 8 bases lining up with TRBD2. J lost 9 bases, V lost 4 bases, and 6 bases had no gene match. The germline V gene encodes CDR1 SGDLS and CDR2 YYNGEE. The CDR3 has 13 residues. The CDR3 loop reads CASSLKRGSEQFF. CDR3 sequence (DNA): TGTGCCAGCAGCCTAAAGCGGGGGAGTGAGCAGTTCTTC. Filled out from reference TRBV9 and TRBJ2-1, the complete variable domain reads DSGVTQTPKHLITATGQRVTLRCSPRSGDLSVYWYQQSLDQGLQFLIQYYNGEERAKGNILERFSAQQFPDLHSELNLSSLELGDSALYFCASSLKRGSEQFFGPGTRLTVL.

There are many counts of this clonotype. The CDR3 here is CASSPLGGLYYEQYF. DNA of the CDR3: TGTGCCAGCAGCCCCTTGGGGGGGCTCTACTACGAGCAGTACTTC. The chain employs TRBV28 and TRBJ2-7, with TRBD2 as a possible D gene (7 bases). The CDR3 spans 15 residues. V was trimmed by 6 bases and J by 3 bases, leaving 18 bases between them. The germline gives CDR1 MDHEN, CDR2 SYDVKM.

This clonotype was counted ten times or more. The chain recombines TRBV6-5 with TRBJ2-1; 9 bases are a match to TRBD2. J lost 7 bases, V lost 2 bases, and 6 bases had no gene match. Germline V gene lookup returns CDR1 MNHEY and CDR2 SVGAGI. This CDR3 comprises 15 residues. This chain's CDR3 is CASSYLAGPGNEQFF. CDR3 in DNA: TGTGCCAGCAGTTACCTAGCGGGGCCGGGAAATGAGCAGTTCTTC.

The rearrangement joins TRBV2 to TRBJ2-2; a weak D match, TRBD1 (7 bases). Germline CDR1 SNHLY, CDR2 FYNNEI. The CDR3 loop spans 14 amino acids. Between the trimmed V and J ends, which lost 6 bases and 10 bases, there was a span of 18 bases. CDR3 DNA: TGTGCCAGCAGACGGGCAGGGGGGTCCGAGGAGCTGTTTTTT. Encoded protein: CASRRAGGSEELFF.

The table lists this clonotype with many counts. V and J are TRBV20-1 and TRBJ2-1; 8 bases agree with TRBD1. This CDR3 region has 15 residues. V shed 6 bases and J 5 bases; nucleotides not matched to a gene: 12. From germline, CDR1 is DFQATT and CDR2 SNEGSKA (reference sequence). CDR3 sequence (DNA): TGCAGTGCCGATTGGCCGGGACAGGCAAACAATGAGCAGTTCTTC. Encoded protein: CSADWPGQANNEQFF.

This clonotype was counted many times. Relative to the germline gene, one junction end is altered; a read error may explain this. This sequence joins TRBV5-6 and TRBJ2-2, with 8 bases matching TRBD2. CDR1 is SGHDT and CDR2 is YYEEEE in the germline V gene. The CDR3 length is 15 residues. The CDR3 nucleotides read TGTGCCGGCAGCTCGGCTAGCGGGTATGCCGGGGAGCTGTTTTTT. Translation gives CAGSSASGYAGELFF.

This clonotype was counted ten times or more. The chain links TRBV9 to TRBJ2-2, with a possible D match to TRBD2 (6 bases). CDR3 size: 15 residues. Germline CDR1 and CDR2: SGDLS and YYNGEE. V lost 0 bases and J 6 bases, leaving 12 bases between the germline ends. The CDR3 sequence is CASSVDPGVAGELFF. In DNA, the CDR3 is TGTGCCAGCAGCGTAGATCCGGGAGTAGCCGGGGAGCTGTTTTTT.